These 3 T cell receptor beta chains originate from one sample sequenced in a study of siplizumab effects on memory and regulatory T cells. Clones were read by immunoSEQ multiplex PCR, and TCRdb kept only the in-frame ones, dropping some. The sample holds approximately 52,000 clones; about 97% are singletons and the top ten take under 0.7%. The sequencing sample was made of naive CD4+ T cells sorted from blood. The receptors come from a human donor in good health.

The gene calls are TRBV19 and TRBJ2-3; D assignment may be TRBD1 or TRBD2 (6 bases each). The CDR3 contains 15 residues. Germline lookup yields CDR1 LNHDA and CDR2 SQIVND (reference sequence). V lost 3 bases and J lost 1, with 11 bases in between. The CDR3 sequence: CASSIEGGGTDTQYF. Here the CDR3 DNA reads TGTGCCAGTAGTATCGAGGGGGGCGGCACAGATACGCAGTATTTT.

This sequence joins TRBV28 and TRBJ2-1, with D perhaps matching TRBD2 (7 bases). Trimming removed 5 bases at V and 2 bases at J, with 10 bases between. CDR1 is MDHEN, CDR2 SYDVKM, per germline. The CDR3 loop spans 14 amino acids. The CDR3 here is CASSPGGPYNEQFF. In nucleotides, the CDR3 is TGTGCCAGCAGTCCCGGGGGGCCCTACAATGAGCAGTTCTTC. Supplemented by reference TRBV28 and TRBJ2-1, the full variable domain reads DVKVTQSSRYLVKRTGEKVFLECVQDMDHENMFWYRQDPGLGLRLIYFSYDVKMKEKGDIPEGYSVSREKKERFSLILESASTNQTSMYLCASSPGGPYNEQFFGPGTRLTVL.

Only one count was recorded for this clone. This chain's CDR3 is CASGPGVAGELFF. The CDR3 coding sequence is TGTGCCAGCGGCCCAGGGGTGGCCGGGGAGCTGTTTTTT. The chain combines TRBV25-1 with TRBJ2-2, with a weak D call TRBD1 (6 bases). The germline gives CDR1 MGHDK, CDR2 SYGVNS. CDR3 size: 13 residues. V was shortened by 8 bases and J by 6 bases, with 13 bases between the two germline ends.